These 20 T cell receptor beta chains came from one sample sequenced in a study of blood T cell repertoires in COVID-19. Profiled with immunoSEQ multiplex PCR; TCRdb holds only in-frame clones, not every one. The data hold some 200,000 clones, with around four fifths observed a single time. Sample: PBMCs or T cells enriched from blood (not recorded which). The receptors derive from a woman in her 50s who had been exposed to COVID-19.

V is TRBV7-2 and J is TRBJ1-2, with unresolved D. CDR3 length: 12 residues. Trimming shortened V by 3 bases and J by 6 bases, and 8 bases separated the two germline ends. The germline CDR1 and CDR2 sequences are SGHTA and FQGNSA. The CDR3 DNA reads TGTGCCAGCAGCTTTTCGGGAAATGGCTACACCTTC. Amino acids: CASSFSGNGYTF. Variable domain in full (rest from reference TRBV7-2 and TRBJ1-2): GAGVSQSPSNKVTEKGKDVELRCDPISGHTALYWYRQSLGQGLEFLIYFQGNSAPDKSGLPSDRFSAERTGGSVSTLTIQRTQQEDSAVYLCASSFSGNGYTFGSGTRLTVV.

The table lists this clone with a count of one. The chain couples TRBV5-1 to TRBJ2-5; a weak D match, TRBD1 (5 bases). V was cut by 0 bases and J by 4 bases, with 10 bases left in between. This CDR3 has 14 residues. CDR1 and CDR2 (germline): SGHRS, YFSETQ. CDR3 protein: CASSLGYRIETQYF. CDR3 in DNA: TGCGCCAGCAGCTTGGGCTACAGGATAGAGACCCAGTACTTC.

The chain has TRBV7-6 and TRBJ2-5; 11 bases are a match to TRBD1. The CDR3 loop spans 16 amino acids. Germline assignment: CDR1 SGHVS and CDR2 FNYEAQ. Trimming at V came to 5 bases and at J to 2 bases, leaving 7 bases not matched to a gene. DNA for the CDR3: TGTGCCAGCAGCACAGGAGGGACAGGGGGACAAGAGACCCAGTACTTC. It codes for CASSTGGTGGQETQYF.

In regard to this clone: In the same sample, other DNA sequences code for this CDR3. The J gene is TRBJ1-2, the V gene TRBV5-1, with 8 bases aligning to TRBD1. The ends lost 2 bases at V and 8 bases at J; junction bases unmatched: 5. CDR3 length: 13 amino acids. Germline V CDR1 and CDR2: SGHRS, YFSETQ. The CDR3 DNA reads TGCGCCAGCAGCTTAGGACAGGGAGGAGGCTACACCTTC. It encodes CASSLGQGGGYTF.

The V and J genes are TRBV24-1 and TRBJ1-2, with D perhaps matching TRBD1 (6 bases). V was pared by 1 base and J by 0 bases, with 11 bases between. The CDR3 contains 16 residues. Germline V gives CDR1 KGHDR, CDR2 SFDVKD. The CDR3, as DNA: TGTGCCACCAGTGATTTTGGCAGGGGACCTAACTATGGCTACACCTTC. Translation: CATSDFGRGPNYGYTF.

The chain couples TRBV9 to TRBJ2-4, with 7 bases fitting TRBD1. Germline values: CDR1 SGDLS, CDR2 YYNGEE. CDR3 length equals 15 residues. V shed 0 bases, J shed 6 bases, and the junction held 6 bases outside the gene matches. The CDR3 spells CASSVGQGVGNIQYF. CDR3 nucleotide sequence: TGTGCCAGCAGCGTAGGTCAGGGGGTGGGAAACATTCAGTACTTC.

The chain couples TRBV5-6 to TRBJ1-6; the D is unclear. This CDR3 has 16 residues. Trimming took off 4 bases at V and 3 bases at J, with 14 bases between the two ends. The germline gives CDR1 SGHDT, CDR2 YYEEEE. The CDR3 loop is CASSSSREFYNSPLHF. The CDR3, as DNA: TGTGCCAGCAGCAGCAGCCGGGAGTTCTATAATTCACCCCTCCACTTT.

The chain has TRBV18 and TRBJ2-1; the match to TRBD1 covers 10 bases. CDR1 and CDR2 (germline): KGHSH, LQKENI. With 3 bases clipped from V and 9 bases from J, the junction kept 8 bases outside the gene matches. The CDR3 contains 15 residues. This chain's CDR3 is CASSPWDRGNGEQFF. The CDR3 coding sequence is TGTGCCAGCTCACCGTGGGACAGGGGAAACGGTGAGCAGTTCTTC.

The chain recombines TRBV19 with TRBJ2-5, with D possibly TRBD2 on 7 matching bases. The CDR3 is made up of 16 amino acids. The V and J ends lost 3 bases and 4 bases respectively, with 18 bases between them. Per germline, CDR1 LNHDA and CDR2 SQIVND (reference sequence). The CDR3, as DNA: TGTGCCAGTAGTATCTCCAGAGGGGGGGGACGAGAGACCCAGTACTTC. Translating gives CASSISRGGGRETQYF. The full variable domain, with the rest looked up from reference TRBV19 and TRBJ2-5, is DGGITQSPKYLFRKEGQNVTLSCEQNLNHDAMYWYRQDPGQGLRLIYYSQIVNDFQKGDIAEGYSVSREKKESFPLTVTSAQKNPTAFYLCASSISRGGGRETQYFGPGTRLLVL.

This clone is a singleton in its sample. The V gene is TRBV11-2, the J gene TRBJ1-1; TRBD1 agrees at 9 bases. V was pared by 0 bases and J by 9 bases, with 5 bases of the junction left unmatched. This CDR3 spans 14 amino acids. The germline gives CDR1 SGHAT, CDR2 FQNNGV. The CDR3 sequence: CASSLDGGTGKAFF. CDR3 DNA: TGTGCCAGCAGCTTAGATGGTGGGACAGGGAAAGCTTTCTTT.

The chain employs TRBV27 and TRBJ2-3; D not resolved. The CDR3 extends over 13 amino acids. With 3 bases removed from V and 6 bases from J, the gap between germline ends came to 10 bases. Germline CDR1 and CDR2: MNHEY and SMNVEV (reference sequence). As DNA, the CDR3 is TGTGCCAGCAGTTTTGTACCCGGGGATACGCAGTATTTT. Encoded protein: CASSFVPGDTQYF.

The genes are TRBV29-1 and TRBJ2-3, with TRBD1 matching 11 bases. The CDR3 is made up of 14 amino acids. With 1 base clipped from V and 6 bases from J, the junction kept 3 bases outside the gene matches. Germline V CDR1 and CDR2: SQVTM, ANQGSEA. The CDR3 sequence: CSVEGTGGSDTQYF. The CDR3 coding sequence is TGCAGCGTTGAAGGGACAGGGGGCAGCGATACGCAGTATTTT.

This clone has a single count. The chain is built from TRBV5-1 and TRBJ1-2; 10 bases line up with TRBD1. Germline V gene lookup returns CDR1 SGHRS and CDR2 YFSETQ. The CDR3 spans 16 residues. J gave up 0 bases and V 4 bases, and 6 bases lay outside the gene matches. The CDR3 spells CASSDRGRVANYGYTF. CDR3 nucleotide sequence: TGCGCCAGCAGCGACAGGGGGCGCGTAGCTAACTATGGCTACACCTTC.

The CDR3 here is CARGTTGPFTSGNTIYF. CDR3 sequence (DNA): TGTGCCAGAGGTACGACAGGGCCTTTCACCTCTGGAAACACCATATATTTT. The chain has TRBV28 and TRBJ1-3, with 7 bases identical to TRBD1. V was clipped by 9 bases and J by 0 bases; unmatched bases: 14. This CDR3 comprises 17 residues. Germline V gene lookup returns CDR1 MDHEN and CDR2 SYDVKM.

The CDR3 nucleotides are TGTGCCAGCAGCTCCCTGACTAGCGGGGACACAGATACGCAGTATTTT. This sequence encodes CASSSLTSGDTDTQYF. The J gene is TRBJ2-3, the V gene TRBV13; TRBD2 matches at 11 bases. Germline CDR1 is PRHDT and CDR2 is FYEKMQ (reference sequence). The CDR3 extends over 16 amino acids. J lost 2 bases, V lost 4 bases, and 5 bases had no gene match.

V and J are TRBV6-6 and TRBJ2-7; 10 bases align to TRBD2. This CDR3 has 15 residues. CDR1 MNHNY and CDR2 SVGAGI come from the germline V gene (reference sequence). The J segment lost 3 bases and the V segment lost 2 bases, leaving 4 bases of the junction unmatched. CDR3 loop: CASSYGVAGGYEQYF. For the CDR3, the DNA is TGTGCCAGCAGTTACGGGGTAGCGGGGGGCTACGAGCAGTACTTC.

V and J are TRBV5-1 and TRBJ1-1; D is ambiguous. Looked up from germline, CDR1 is SGHRS and CDR2 is YFSETQ. The CDR3 loop spans 13 amino acids. Trimming stripped 0 bases from V and 4 bases from J, with 7 bases between. The CDR3 sequence is CASSLERSTEAFF. The DNA of the CDR3 is TGCGCCAGCAGCTTGGAGAGGAGCACTGAAGCTTTCTTT.

This clone was counted once. This chain joins TRBV4-3 and TRBJ1-2, with D perhaps TRBD1 (5 bases). This CDR3 region has 16 residues. CDR1 LGHNA and CDR2 YSLEER come from the germline V gene. V gave up 0 bases and J gave up 3 bases, with 14 bases separating them. CDR3 in amino acids: CASSQDVGREYYGYTF. In nucleotides, the CDR3 is TGCGCCAGCAGCCAAGATGTGGGCAGGGAATACTATGGCTACACCTTC.

The chain joins TRBV5-1 to TRBJ2-1; D ambiguous. Per germline, CDR1 SGHRS and CDR2 YFSETQ. Trimming took 2 bases from V and 8 from J, leaving 11 bases between them. The CDR3 sequence is 13 residues long. The CDR3 region has the DNA TGCGCCAGCAGCTTTGACTTCTGGGATGAGCAGTTCTTC. It yields the protein CASSFDFWDEQFF.

The V call is TRBV5-6, the J call TRBJ2-5; TRBD1 matches at 10 bases. V lost 5 bases and J lost 0; bases outside the gene matches: 4. Germline V CDR1 and CDR2: SGHDT, YYEEEE. The CDR3 loop spans 15 amino acids. The CDR3 DNA follows: TGTGCCAGCAGGGAGGGACAGGGGTACCAAGAGACCCAGTACTTC. Translation: CASREGQGYQETQYF.